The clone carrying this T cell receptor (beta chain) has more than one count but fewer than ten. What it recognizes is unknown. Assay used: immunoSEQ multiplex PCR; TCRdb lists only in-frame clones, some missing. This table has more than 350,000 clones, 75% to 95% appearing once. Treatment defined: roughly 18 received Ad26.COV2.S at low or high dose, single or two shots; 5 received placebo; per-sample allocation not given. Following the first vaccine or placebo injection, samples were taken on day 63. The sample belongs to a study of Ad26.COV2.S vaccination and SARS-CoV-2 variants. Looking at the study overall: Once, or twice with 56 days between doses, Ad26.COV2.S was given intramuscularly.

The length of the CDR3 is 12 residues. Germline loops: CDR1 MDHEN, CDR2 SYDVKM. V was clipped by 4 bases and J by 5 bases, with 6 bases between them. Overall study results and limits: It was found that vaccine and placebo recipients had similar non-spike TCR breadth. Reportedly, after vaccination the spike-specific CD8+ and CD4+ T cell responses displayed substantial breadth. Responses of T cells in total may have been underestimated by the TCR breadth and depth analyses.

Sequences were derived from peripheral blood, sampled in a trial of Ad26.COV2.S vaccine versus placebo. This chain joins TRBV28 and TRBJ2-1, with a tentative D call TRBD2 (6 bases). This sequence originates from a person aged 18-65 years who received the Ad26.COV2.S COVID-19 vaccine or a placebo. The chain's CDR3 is CASSWGDNEQFF. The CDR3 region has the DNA TGTGCCAGCAGTTGGGGGGACAATGAGCAGTTCTTC. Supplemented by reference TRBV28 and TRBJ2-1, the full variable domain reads DVKVTQSSRYLVKRTGEKVFLECVQDMDHENMFWYRQDPGLGLRLIYFSYDVKMKEKGDIPEGYSVSREKKERFSLILESASTNQTSMYLCASSWGDNEQFFGPGTRLTVL.